This T cell receptor (beta chain) was profiled in a study of prognosis after radiotherapy for stage I lung cancer (dated by TCRdb to the early 2020s). Broadly, across the study: Approximately 20 stage I NSCLC patients were enrolled in Nanjing, China, between 2018 and January 2019. Newly diagnosed primary stage I lung tumors were present in fourteen patients, and oligometastatic NSCLC after surgical resection of the primary tumor was present in roughly 5 patients. No patient received concurrent therapy alongside SBRT. All patients were considered medically inoperable, owing to comorbidities in approximately 12 and refusal of surgery in about seven. Distant metastases were developed by four of the 19 patients after SBRT, at a median of 7 months, whereas no significant progression was observed in the other 15 patients. On tumor histology, over 10 patients had adenocarcinoma and roughly 7 had squamous cell carcinoma. This study profiled peripheral blood TCR beta repertoires from stage I NSCLC patients before and after stereotactic body radiotherapy and linked the repertoires to distant failure. Using image-guided IMRT or VMAT, SBRT was delivered in 3 to 5 fractions at a biologically effective dose of at least 100 Gy. Ages in the cohort of approximately 14 men and a handful of women ranged from roughly 50 to 90 years, with a median of 74. The study sequenced about 40 blood samples from around 20 patients, one before and one after SBRT per patient. General findings and caveats noted by the study authors: Unique TCR clone counts fell after SBRT (median about 9,300 before versus several thousand after; Wilcoxon paired P=0.011). No adjustment for multiple comparisons was applied to any of the reported P values. No determination of tumor specificity was made for expanded TCR clones. The study was limited by its small cohort and short follow-up, and the findings require independent validation. Post-SBRT Shannon entropy and its change from baseline were lower in patients who developed distant metastases; baseline Shannon entropy was not associated with metastases. Differences in TRBV and TRBJ usage frequencies by metastasis status were reportedly observed in two V genes at baseline and in several V and two J genes after SBRT.

All patients had node-negative disease on CT and PET/CT, and none had a history of other malignancies or prior chemotherapy or radiotherapy. At each of two time points, about 5.5 milliliters of peripheral venous blood were collected in EDTA tubes. Ficoll-Paque Plus density-gradient centrifugation was used to isolate PBMCs. Right after collection, samples were kept at -80 degrees C until analysis. Two rounds of multiplex PCR were used to amplify the TCR beta CDR3 region from genomic DNA. The first PCR round used primers specific to each TRBV and TRBJ gene, with sequences filed in Chinese patent CN105087789A. Universal primers were used in the second round of PCR. The Roche High Pure PCR Template Preparation Kit was used to extract genomic DNA from frozen PBMCs. The libraries underwent paired-end sequencing with 151 bp reads on an Illumina HiSeq 3000. In the original analysis: CutAdapt was used to remove raw reads lacking the multiplex PCR primer sequences. Using PEAR, the high-quality paired reads were merged into contigs. TRB V, D and J gene segments were assigned to each contig with MiXCR by alignment to reference sequences. To remove sequencing errors, CDR3 sequences were clustered according to base quality and sequence similarity. Diversity was calculated as Shannon entropy divided by the natural log of the number of productive TCR sequences. Clonality was defined as one minus Shannon entropy divided by the natural log of the number of unique clonotypes. Progression-free survival cut-offs for repertoire metrics were chosen using the Youden index of ROC curves, with analyses run in R 3.5.3. Through fastp at Q25 and MiXCR, TCRdb rebuilt clones from the public reads, retaining in-frame beta chains. Under each unique CDR3 protein, matching rows form one entry showing the most common genes and DNA. The V and J calls were determined by TCRdb, not by the authors. A total of 11,000 to 15,000 distinct CDR3 sequences appear in this sample, 25% to 30% of them only once. Of the sample, 13% falls within the top ten clones.

CDR1 and CDR2 (LGHDT, YNNKEL) derive from the germline V gene (reference sequence). CDR3 length: 16 amino acids, cysteine to phenylalanine. Only CDR3 DNA is held: 48 bases, read in frame from base 1. On this clonotype: Its antigen remains unidentified. The junction does not match germline at one end; this may be a read error.

This TCR came from a donor of 50 years or more with non-small cell lung cancer. The sequence links TRBV3-1 to TRBJ2-5; a confident D gene designation cannot be given. The sequences come from PBMCs, collected before or after stereotactic body radiation therapy (not recorded which). The DNA sequence reads TGTGCCAGCAGCCAAGGTTCTTCTCTGCTCGCAGAGACCCAGAACTTC. It encodes CASSQGSSLLAETQNF.